This is a list of T cell receptor beta chains from one sample in a study of cytotoxic CD8 clonotypes in ibrutinib-treated CLL. The data were produced by immunoSEQ multiplex PCR, yet TCRdb's version contains in-frame clones alone and is incomplete. This table holds under 200,000 clones, roughly 80% found once. Specimen: PBMCs, collected after 12 months of ibrutinib treatment. The receptor set was obtained from a human donor with chronic lymphocytic leukemia. CDR3s include the opening cysteine and the closing phenylalanine or tryptophan. The order of the fields is D gene, clone size, J gene, V gene, CDR3 DNA, CDR3 protein. The D gene is left open where the match is weak. Only some rows state a clone size, as once, few, many or a class for expanded clones.

>TRBD1|NA|TRBJ2-7|TRBV11-1
TGTGCCAGCAGGCCCGGGACAGGGTTCTACGAGCAGTACTTC
CASRPGTGFYEQYF
>NA|NA|TRBJ2-7|TRBV30
TGTGCCTGGAGTGTTGGCAGATCCTACGAGCAGTACTTC
CAWSVGRSYEQYF
>TRBD1|NA|TRBJ1-1|TRBV4-1
TGCGCCAGCAGCCAGCCGACAGGGGGCATGAACACTGAAGCTTTCTTT
CASSQPTGGMNTEAFF
>NA|NA|TRBJ2-6|TRBV7-9
TGTGCCAGCAGTCGTGTTTTGGGGTCTGGGGCCAACGTCCTGACTTTC
CASSRVLGSGANVLTF
>TRBD2|NA|TRBJ2-7|TRBV4-2
TGTGCCAGCAGCCAAGATCAATCCAGGGGGGGTAGCGGGAGGGAAGCCTACGAGCAGTACTTC
CASSQDQSRGGSGREAYEQYF
>NA|NA|TRBJ2-2|TRBV5-1
TGCGCCAGCAGCTTGGGTACCGCCGGGGCGAACACCGGGGAGCTGTTTTTT
CASSLGTAGANTGELFF
>TRBD2|NA|TRBJ2-1|TRBV9
TGTGCCAGCAGCATAGCGGGGGGGACGCGGGAGCAGTTCTTC
CASSIAGGTREQFF
>TRBD1|NA|TRBJ1-1|TRBV9
TGTGCCAGCAGTCCCCCTCGGGGGACAGGGAGGGGGTGGACTGAAGCTTTCTTT
CASSPPRGTGRGWTEAFF
>TRBD2|NA|TRBJ2-7|TRBV2
TGTGCCAGCATAGAGCGGGAGGTCACCTACGAGCAGTACTTC
CASIEREVTYEQYF
>NA|NA|TRBJ1-2|TRBV30
TGTGCCTGGGTTACAGGGATGAGGGATGGCTACACCTTC
CAWVTGMRDGYTF
>NA|NA|TRBJ2-2|TRBV27
TGTGCCAGCAGTTCCACCGGGGAGCTGTTTTTT
CASSSTGELFF
>TRBD1|NA|TRBJ1-2|TRBV29-1
TGCAGCGTGACAGGGGCCTATGGCTACACCTTC
CSVTGAYGYTF
>NA|NA|TRBJ2-1|TRBV19
TGTGCCAGTAGTATGTTCATGAGCTCCTACAATGAGCAGTTCTTC
CASSMFMSSYNEQFF
>NA|NA|TRBJ1-5|TRBV6-1
TGTGCCAGCAGCCCCCGGGACGGCAATCAGCCCCAGCATTTT
CASSPRDGNQPQHF
>TRBD1|NA|TRBJ1-1|TRBV5-1
TGCGCCAGCAGCCCGTGGCAGGGGGACAACACTGAAGCTTTCTTT
CASSPWQGDNTEAFF
>NA|few|TRBJ2-7|TRBV28
TGTGCCAGCACCGCCCCTCGGGGCAGCCCGCACTTC
CASTAPRGSPHF
>NA|once|TRBJ2-5|TRBV28
TGTGCCAGCAGTTTAGAGGTCGCCGGGGAGACCCAGTACTTC
CASSLEVAGETQYF
>NA|NA|TRBJ2-7|TRBV5-4
TGTGCCAGCAGCTTGGATCCAGGGAGCTCCTACGAGCAGTACTTC
CASSLDPGSSYEQYF
>NA|NA|TRBJ1-2|TRBV10-3
TGTGCCATCAGTGACCGGGTGATACAGCTTTATGGCTACACCTTC
CAISDRVIQLYGYTF
>TRBD2|NA|TRBJ2-1|TRBV7-2
TGTGCCAGCAGCTTAGATGGCGGCGGGGGATACAATGAGCAGTTCTTC
CASSLDGGGGYNEQFF
>NA|NA|TRBJ1-1|TRBV2
TGTGCCAGCAGTTCTAGGTCGGGGAACACTGAAGCTTTCTTT
CASSSRSGNTEAFF
>NA|NA|TRBJ1-6|TRBV18
TGTGCCAGCTCACCCGACCCGGCTAGTAATTCACCCCTCCACTTT
CASSPDPASNSPLHF
>NA|NA|TRBJ1-1|TRBV27
TGTGCCAGCAGTTTCACCGGCACCCAGGCTTTCTTT
CASSFTGTQAFF
>NA|NA|TRBJ2-3|TRBV7-6
TGTGCCAGCAGCTCGAGTGATACGCAGTATTTT
CASSSSDTQYF
>NA|NA|TRBJ2-4|TRBV27
TGTGCCAGCAGTTCAGAGACGGGACTTTTAGCCAAAAACATTCAGTACTTC
CASSSETGLLAKNIQYF
>TRBD1|NA|TRBJ2-7|TRBV10-1
TGCGCCAGCAGTTCCCAAGGACAGGGAACCTACGAGCAGTACTTC
CASSSQGQGTYEQYF
>TRBD1|medium-sized|TRBJ2-5|TRBV7-3
TGTGCCAGCAGCCCCTCCGGGACAGGGGCGGGAGAGACCCAGTACTTC
CASSPSGTGAGETQYF
>NA|NA|TRBJ2-7|TRBV23-1
TGCGCCAGAGAGCCCACACCCCACGAGCAGTACTTC
CAREPTPHEQYF
>TRBD1|NA|TRBJ1-4|TRBV30
TGTGCCTGGATGGGGACAGGGAAGGAAAAACTGTTTTTT
CAWMGTGKEKLFF
>NA|NA|TRBJ2-4|TRBV2
TGTGCCAGCAGCCCCGTTCTAGCCAAAAACATTCAGTACTTC
CASSPVLAKNIQYF
>TRBD1|NA|TRBJ1-2|TRBV6-6
TGTGCCAGCAGTCAAGGACAGGGGGCAGATGGCTACACCTTC
CASSQGQGADGYTF
>NA|NA|TRBJ2-1|TRBV7-2
TGTGCCAGCAGCTTAGATGGGAGTGTGTCCTACAATGAGCAGTTCTTC
CASSLDGSVSYNEQFF
>NA|once|TRBJ1-5|TRBV21-1
TGTGCCAGCAGCATCTTCCGGGACGGCAATCAGCCCCAGCATTTT
CASSIFRDGNQPQHF
>NA|NA|TRBJ1-1|TRBV6-5
TGTGCCAGCAGCGGGGGCACTGAAGCTTTCTTT
CASSGGTEAFF
>TRBD2|NA|TRBJ2-3|TRBV9
TGTGCCAGCAGCGTAGATAGCGGGAGGGCCGGAACGCAGTATTTT
CASSVDSGRAGTQYF
>NA|once|TRBJ2-7|TRBV30
TGTGCCTGGAGGCAGGGTATGAGCTCCTACGAGCAGTACTTC
CAWRQGMSSYEQYF
>NA|NA|TRBJ2-7|TRBV9
TGTGCCAGCAGCGAGACAGGCCTGCGCTCCTACGAGCAGTACTTC
CASSETGLRSYEQYF